What follows are 4 T cell receptor beta chains derived from one specimen sequenced in a study of blood T cells in healthy people across ages. Together with a sample-barcoded 5' primer, a J-beta primer mix was included in a second PCR lasting about 7 to 12 cycles. In TCRdb, the 5' RACE reads were re-called with MiXCR into one record per CDR3 protein. The top ten hold about 7.7% of the sample, which has around 1.7 million distinct CDR3 sequences, roughly 27% seen once. Sequenced input: blood. These receptors were taken from a woman aged 25 to 45 in good health.

The chain has TRBV12-3 or TRBV12-4 and TRBJ2-5; TRBD1 matches at 8 bases. The J segment lost 5 bases and the V segment lost 8 bases, leaving 13 bases of the junction unmatched. The CDR3 loop spans 15 amino acids. The DNA of the CDR3 is TGTGCCAGCGGCGAGGGACAGGACCAGGGGGAGACCCAGTACTTC. Translating it yields CASGEGQDQGETQYF.

This clonotype turned up a few times. The chain links TRBV10-3 to TRBJ2-3, with 7 nucleotides matching TRBD1. Germline trimming cut 3 bases from V and 5 bases from J; bases unmatched to any gene: 11. This CDR3 has 16 amino acids. Germline V CDR1 and CDR2: ENHRY, SYGVKD. The CDR3 sequence is CAISDLSGGRGDTQYF. The DNA of the CDR3 is TGTGCCATCAGTGACTTATCAGGGGGTAGGGGAGATACGCAGTATTTT.

The CDR3 coding sequence is TGTGCCAGCAGCCAAGATGGTGGGTTCAGGGGTGACTACAATGAGCAGTTCTTC. The encoded protein is CASSQDGGFRGDYNEQFF. J is TRBJ2-1 and V is TRBV3-1; D is possibly TRBD1 (6 bases). Germline V gene data show CDR1 as LGHDT and CDR2 as YNNKEL (reference sequence). The CDR3 spans 18 residues. V was shortened by 0 bases and J by 3 bases, with 18 bases between the two germline ends.

In its sample, this clonotype was seen a few times. The chain is built from TRBV5-1 and TRBJ2-1, with 9 bases matching TRBD2. Germline-derived CDR1 and CDR2 are SGHRS and YFSETQ. Unmatched junction bases numbered 5, after V lost 4 bases and J lost 6 bases. The CDR3 runs to 14 residues. In DNA form, the CDR3 reads TGCGCCAGCAGCGTGACTAGCGGCACCAATGAGCAGTTCTTC. Its translation: CASSVTSGTNEQFF.